Included here is one TCR beta chain sequence, with context. Its antigen remains unidentified. V lost 8 bases to trimming and J lost 2 bases, with 12 bases between them. The CDR3 sequence is 13 residues long. This sample was taken from a study of blood T cells in healthy people across ages. Study-wide context: Per two T cells, about one barcoded beta molecule was captured through template switching. Findings of the study overall: With age, beta diversity per million T cells declined roughly linearly, significantly by 40.

Healthy Russian Caucasian donors spanned ages 6 to 90 years. A second PCR of roughly 7 to 11 cycles used a sample-barcoded 5' primer and a J-beta primer mix. TCRdb itself ran the 5' RACE reads through MiXCR, one entry per CDR3 protein. The table has over a million distinct CDR3 sequences, less than 45% seen once; the top ten hold under 5%. The sequenced material came from blood. V gene TRBV12-3 or TRBV12-4 combines with J gene TRBJ2-5; D is uncertain. The clonotype comes from a woman aged 18-30 years in good health. CDR3 DNA sequence: TGTGCCAGCTCCTGGTACCGGCAAGAGACCCAGTACTTC. Its protein product is CASSWYRQETQYF.